A selection of T cell receptor beta chains follows, all from one sample in a study of blood T cells in healthy people across ages. Via MiXCR, TCRdb re-called the 5' RACE reads, giving one row per CDR3 protein. There are hundreds of thousands of distinct CDR3 sequences in the sample; 25% to 30% occur only once, and roughly a sixth lies in the top ten. The sample was blood. Receptor source: an elderly woman in good health. CDR3s include the opening cysteine and the closing phenylalanine or tryptophan. The order of the fields is clone size, D gene, J gene, CDR3 length, V gene, CDR3 DNA, CDR3 protein. The D gene is left open where the match is weak. Rows give clone size only sometimes, using once, few, many, or a class for an expanded clone.

size: .
D: TRBD1
J: TRBJ2-3
length: 15
V: TRBV7-7
DNA: TGTGCTAGCAGCTTAGCGCAGGGGGCCACAGATACGCAGTATTTT
CDR3: CASSLAQGATDTQYF

size: once
D: .
J: TRBJ1-1
length: 15
V: TRBV4-1
DNA: TGCGCCAGCAGCCAACCGTTGAAGAAGAACACTGAAGCTTTCTTT
CDR3: CASSQPLKKNTEAFF

size: many
D: TRBD1
J: TRBJ1-2
length: 13
V: TRBV27
DNA: TGTGCCAGCAGTTCTCGGACAGGGAAAGGCTACACCTTC
CDR3: CASSSRTGKGYTF

size: few
D: TRBD2
J: TRBJ2-1
length: 17
V: TRBV30
DNA: TGTGCCTGGAGTGTACTTAGGACTAGCGGTTCCTACAATGAGCAGTTCTTC
CDR3: CAWSVLRTSGSYNEQFF

size: few
D: .
J: TRBJ1-5
length: 13
V: TRBV20-1
DNA: TGCAGTGCTAGGAGTCCGGGTAATCAGCCCCAGCATTTT
CDR3: CSARSPGNQPQHF

size: many
D: .
J: TRBJ1-2
length: 14
V: TRBV24-1
DNA: TGTGCCACCAGTGATTTGGGACTTAACTATGGCTACACCTTC
CDR3: CATSDLGLNYGYTF

size: many
D: TRBD2
J: TRBJ2-5
length: 13
V: TRBV20-1
DNA: TGCAGTGCCCTCGGGACTAGCGGGGGGGCCCAGTACTTC
CDR3: CSALGTSGGAQYF

size: .
D: TRBD1
J: TRBJ2-6
length: 15
V: TRBV5-1
DNA: TGCGCCAGCGGCCACGGGACAGCTGGGGCCAACGTCCTGACTTTC
CDR3: CASGHGTAGANVLTF

size: few
D: TRBD1
J: TRBJ1-2
length: 16
V: TRBV7-2
DNA: TGTGCCAGCAGCTTAAGGACAGGGCGCTCTAACTATGGCTACACCTTC
CDR3: CASSLRTGRSNYGYTF

size: .
D: TRBD2
J: TRBJ2-1
length: 16
V: TRBV29-1
DNA: TGCAGCGTTGGTGGTAGCGGGGGCCAAACCTACAATGAGCAGTTCTTC
CDR3: CSVGGSGGQTYNEQFF

size: few
D: TRBD2
J: TRBJ2-5
length: 15
V: TRBV20-1
DNA: TGCAGTGCTAGAGAGGGCGGGGGGGCCGAAGAGACCCAGTACTTC
CDR3: CSAREGGGAEETQYF

size: .
D: .
J: TRBJ2-1
length: 15
V: TRBV5-6
DNA: TGTGCCAGCAGCTTCTTTGCGGGGGCGGCTAATGAGCAGTTCTTC
CDR3: CASSFFAGAANEQFF

size: .
D: TRBD1
J: TRBJ2-7
length: 13
V: TRBV20-1
DNA: TGCAGTGCTGAGGACAGGGCGGGCTACGAGCAGTACTTC
CDR3: CSAEDRAGYEQYF

size: few
D: TRBD1
J: TRBJ1-6
length: 16
V: TRBV4-3
DNA: TGCGCCAGCAGCCACGTGGACAGGGGGCGTAATTCACCCCTCCACTTT
CDR3: CASSHVDRGRNSPLHF

size: few
D: .
J: TRBJ1-6
length: 16
V: TRBV18
DNA: TGTGCCAGCTCACCACCATCTCAGGGGATGAATTCACCCCTCCACTTT
CDR3: CASSPPSQGMNSPLHF

size: many
D: TRBD1
J: TRBJ1-6
length: 18
V: TRBV13
DNA: TGTGCCAGCAGCTTAGGAGGGGACAGGGGGTTCTATAATTCACCCCTCCACTTT
CDR3: CASSLGGDRGFYNSPLHF

size: many
D: TRBD1
J: TRBJ1-4
length: 16
V: TRBV9
DNA: TGTGCCAGCAGCCCAAGGCAGGGGGCGAGAGATGAAAAACTGTTTTTT
CDR3: CASSPRQGARDEKLFF

size: many
D: .
J: TRBJ2-5
length: 15
V: TRBV20-1
DNA: TGCAGTGCTAGAGGGATCTTGGGGTACCAAGAGACCCAGTACTTC
CDR3: CSARGILGYQETQYF

size: many
D: .
J: TRBJ2-3
length: 15
V: TRBV20-1
DNA: TGCAGTGCTAGAGATTCGAGCAGTCCAACAGATACGCAGTATTTT
CDR3: CSARDSSSPTDTQYF

size: few
D: TRBD1
J: TRBJ1-1
length: 15
V: TRBV7-9
DNA: TGTGCCAGCAGCCCCCAGGGGGGTCCGAACACTGAAGCTTTCTTT
CDR3: CASSPQGGPNTEAFF

size: many
D: TRBD1
J: TRBJ2-5
length: 15
V: TRBV20-1
DNA: TGCAGTGCTAGAGGACAGGGGAAGGGCCAAGAGACCCAGTACTTC
CDR3: CSARGQGKGQETQYF

size: .
D: .
J: TRBJ2-3
length: 12
V: TRBV20-1
DNA: TGCAGTGCTAGTGGTCGGGGAGATACGCAGTATTTT
CDR3: CSASGRGDTQYF

size: few
D: .
J: TRBJ1-5
length: 17
V: TRBV15
DNA: TGTGCCACCAGCAGAGAGGCGCCGGGGGGAGGGGATCAGCCCCAGCATTTT
CDR3: CATSREAPGGGDQPQHF

size: .
D: TRBD2
J: TRBJ2-3
length: 19
V: TRBV7-3
DNA: TGTGCCAGCAGCCCAGCTCCGGGACTAGCGGGAGGGAGAACAGATACGCAGTATTTT
CDR3: CASSPAPGLAGGRTDTQYF

size: many
D: .
J: TRBJ2-1
length: 16
V: TRBV11-2
DNA: TGTGCCAGCGGCCCCCCTTTGGGGGCTTTAACAGCTGAGCAGTTCTTC
CDR3: CASGPPLGALTAEQFF

size: .
D: .
J: TRBJ2-1
length: 13
V: TRBV6-2/TRBV6-3
DNA: TGTGCCAGCAGTTACTCGGGCAGATACGAGCAGTTCTTC
CDR3: CASSYSGRYEQFF

size: .
D: .
J: TRBJ2-7
length: 13
V: TRBV7-2
DNA: TGTGCCGGCAGCTTGGAGCTCCACTACGAGCAGTACTTC
CDR3: CAGSLELHYEQYF

size: .
D: .
J: TRBJ1-5
length: 13
V: TRBV30
DNA: TGTGCCTGGGCCTTTGGGGACAATCAGCCCCAGCATTTT
CDR3: CAWAFGDNQPQHF

size: many
D: .
J: TRBJ2-3
length: 16
V: TRBV20-1
DNA: TGCAGTGCTAGAGATCCGTGGGGGGGGCTCAGGGATACGCAGTATTTT
CDR3: CSARDPWGGLRDTQYF

size: many
D: .
J: TRBJ2-1
length: 13
V: TRBV9
DNA: TGTGCCAGCAGCGTAGAAGTCAGGAATGAGCAGTTCTTC
CDR3: CASSVEVRNEQFF

size: .
D: .
J: TRBJ2-3
length: 13
V: TRBV12-3/TRBV12-4
DNA: TGTGCCAGCGAGGGAGCGAGCACAGATACGCAGTATTTT
CDR3: CASEGASTDTQYF

size: few
D: TRBD2
J: TRBJ2-7
length: 14
V: TRBV10-3
DNA: TGTGCCATGGGACTAGCGGGCTCCTACAATGAGCAGTACTTC
CDR3: CAMGLAGSYNEQYF

size: many
D: .
J: TRBJ2-5
length: 14
V: TRBV7-2
DNA: TGTGCCAGCAGCTTATCGAAAGGGACAGAGACCCAGTACTTC
CDR3: CASSLSKGTETQYF

size: many
D: TRBD1
J: TRBJ2-5
length: 15
V: TRBV5-1
DNA: TGCGCCAGCAGCTTGGGACCGGGACAGGGGGAGACCCAGTACTTC
CDR3: CASSLGPGQGETQYF

size: few
D: .
J: TRBJ1-2
length: 15
V: TRBV20-1
DNA: TGCAGTGCTAGTTTGGACAGCCTTACGAGGGGTGGCTACACCTTC
CDR3: CSASLDSLTRGGYTF

size: many
D: .
J: TRBJ2-3
length: 12
V: TRBV7-9
DNA: TGTGCCAGCAGGGCAGGCACAGATACGCAGTATTTT
CDR3: CASRAGTDTQYF

size: many
D: .
J: TRBJ2-1
length: 14
V: TRBV4-3
DNA: TGCGCCAGCAGCCAAGATGGAAGAGGGGGTGAGCAGTTCTTC
CDR3: CASSQDGRGGEQFF

size: few
D: TRBD1
J: TRBJ1-5
length: 12
V: TRBV10-3
DNA: TGTGCCACCGGACAGGGTAATCAGCCCCAGCATTTT
CDR3: CATGQGNQPQHF

size: many
D: .
J: TRBJ2-7
length: 15
V: TRBV11-2
DNA: TGTGCCAGCAGCCCTGCCCCGGACAGTGTCTACGAGCAGTACTTC
CDR3: CASSPAPDSVYEQYF

size: many
D: TRBD2
J: TRBJ2-3
length: 15
V: TRBV7-9
DNA: TGTGCCAGCAGCTATCGGGGGGTTAGCACAGATACGCAGTATTTT
CDR3: CASSYRGVSTDTQYF

size: many
D: TRBD2
J: TRBJ2-3
length: 18
V: TRBV20-1
DNA: TGCAGTGCTAGAGATTCCATGCCTAGCGGGGGGGCTAAAGATACGCAGTATTTT
CDR3: CSARDSMPSGGAKDTQYF

size: many
D: .
J: TRBJ1-6
length: 15
V: TRBV5-6
DNA: TGTGCCAGCACCACCTGGGAGATCTATAATTCACCCCTCCACTTT
CDR3: CASTTWEIYNSPLHF

size: many
D: TRBD2
J: TRBJ2-1
length: 18
V: TRBV6-2/TRBV6-3
DNA: TGTGCCAGCAGTTACGGGCGGGGGGGCGTTTTTCTATACAATGAGCAGTTCTTC
CDR3: CASSYGRGGVFLYNEQFF

size: many
D: TRBD2
J: TRBJ2-5
length: 16
V: TRBV7-2
DNA: TGTGCCAGCAGCTTTCACCCAGCGGGGTACCAAGAGACCCAGTACTTC
CDR3: CASSFHPAGYQETQYF

size: many
D: .
J: TRBJ2-1
length: 16
V: TRBV15
DNA: TGTGCCACCAGCAGAGATGGAAGGGGACCTTACAATGAGCAGTTCTTC
CDR3: CATSRDGRGPYNEQFF